These T cell receptor beta chains were read from a single sample in a study of blood T cell repertoires in COVID-19. The repertoire was sequenced with immunoSEQ multiplex PCR; TCRdb's copy has only in-frame clones and lacks some. Among approximately 64,000 clones, roughly 84% were seen once, and the ten largest hold over 3%. The sequenced sample was peripheral blood. Source of these receptors: a man between 65 and 85 years old with acute or convalescent COVID-19. The CDR3 runs from the conserved cysteine through the conserved F or W. The order of the fields is D gene, V gene, J gene, CDR3 DNA, CDR3 protein. A D gene is named only where the DNA matches it firmly.

D: .; V: TRBV6-1; J: TRBJ1-1; DNA: TGTGCCAGCACCCTAGGTGGGGGCAACACTGAAGCTTTCTTT; CDR3: CASTLGGGNTEAFF
D: TRBD1; V: TRBV14; J: TRBJ1-2; DNA: TGTGCCAGCAGCCGAGACAGGGGCAGCCCCTATGGCTACACCTTC; CDR3: CASSRDRGSPYGYTF
D: .; V: TRBV6-1; J: TRBJ1-5; DNA: TGTGCCAGCAGTGTTCTCCCACTTATTTCCAATCAGCCCCAGCATTTT; CDR3: CASSVLPLISNQPQHF
D: .; V: TRBV18; J: TRBJ2-2; DNA: TGTGCCAGCTCACCATCCAGGGGGGACACCGGGGAGCTGTTTTTT; CDR3: CASSPSRGDTGELFF
D: .; V: TRBV9; J: TRBJ1-6; DNA: TGTGCCAGCAGCACCCAAGACAGCTTCAATTCACCCCTCCACTTT; CDR3: CASSTQDSFNSPLHF
D: TRBD2; V: TRBV11-3; J: TRBJ2-7; DNA: TGTGCCAGCAGCGCGGCTAGCGGTTACGAGCAGTACTTC; CDR3: CASSAASGYEQYF
D: .; V: TRBV30; J: TRBJ1-6; DNA: TGTGCCTGGAGTGCCCTTACAGGGTATAATTCACCCCTCCACTTT; CDR3: CAWSALTGYNSPLHF
D: .; V: TRBV7-9; J: TRBJ1-1; DNA: TGTGCCAGCAGTGGGGTACAGGGCCACACTGAAGCTTTCTTT; CDR3: CASSGVQGHTEAFF
D: .; V: TRBV15; J: TRBJ1-5; DNA: TGTGCCACCAGCGTAGATTGGCAGCCCCAGCATTTT; CDR3: CATSVDWQPQHF
D: TRBD1; V: TRBV3-1/TRBV3-2; J: TRBJ1-1; DNA: TGTGCCAGCAGGAAACAGGGGGGCCTCAACACTGAAGCTTTCTTT; CDR3: CASRKQGGLNTEAFF
D: .; V: TRBV7-7; J: TRBJ2-3; DNA: TGTGCCAGCAGCCCGACCAGGGGTGCGACAGATACGCAGTATTTT; CDR3: CASSPTRGATDTQYF
D: .; V: TRBV19; J: TRBJ1-5; DNA: TGTGCCAGTAGTATAGACCCCAGACAGAGCAATCAGCCCCAGCATTTT; CDR3: CASSIDPRQSNQPQHF
D: TRBD2; V: TRBV11-2; J: TRBJ2-1; DNA: TGTGCCAGCAGCTTATGGGTACTAGCGGGGGGGGCCAACAATGAGCAGTTCTTC; CDR3: CASSLWVLAGGANNEQFF
D: TRBD2; V: TRBV5-3; J: TRBJ2-3; DNA: TGTGCCAGAAGCCCTAGGACTAGCGGATACACAGATACGCAGTATTTT; CDR3: CARSPRTSGYTDTQYF
D: .; V: TRBV3-1/TRBV3-2; J: TRBJ2-3; DNA: TGTGCCAGCAGCCAGACCGGGAGCACAGATACGCAGTATTTT; CDR3: CASSQTGSTDTQYF
D: TRBD1; V: TRBV6-2/TRBV6-3; J: TRBJ1-5; DNA: TGTGCCAGCAGTCCCGGGACAGGGAATCAGCCCCAGCATTTT; CDR3: CASSPGTGNQPQHF
D: TRBD1; V: TRBV5-5; J: TRBJ1-5; DNA: TGTGCCAGCAGCCTCCAGGGGGGCAATCAGCCCCAGCATTTT; CDR3: CASSLQGGNQPQHF